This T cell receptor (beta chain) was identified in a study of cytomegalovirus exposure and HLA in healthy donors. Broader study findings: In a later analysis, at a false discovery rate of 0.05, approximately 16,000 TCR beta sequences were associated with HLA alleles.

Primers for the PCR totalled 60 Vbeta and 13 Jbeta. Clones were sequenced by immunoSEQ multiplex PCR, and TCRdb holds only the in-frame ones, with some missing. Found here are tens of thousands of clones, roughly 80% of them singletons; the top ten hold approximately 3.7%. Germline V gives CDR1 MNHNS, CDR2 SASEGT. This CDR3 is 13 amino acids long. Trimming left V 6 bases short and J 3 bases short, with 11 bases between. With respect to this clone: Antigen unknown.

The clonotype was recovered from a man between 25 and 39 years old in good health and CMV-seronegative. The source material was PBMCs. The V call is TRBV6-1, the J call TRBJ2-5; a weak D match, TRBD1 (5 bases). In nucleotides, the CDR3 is TGTGCCAGCAGGACCGGACAAAAAGAGACCCAGTACTTC. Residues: CASRTGQKETQYF.